These T cell receptor beta chains were read from a single sample in a study of blood T cell repertoires in COVID-19. Profiling relied on immunoSEQ multiplex PCR, and the TCRdb table lists in-frame clones only, not all of them. The table includes some 270,000 clones, approximately 85% detected once. The sequenced sample consisted of PBMCs or T cells enriched from blood (not recorded which). These receptors were obtained from a woman in her 50s who had been exposed to COVID-19. Each CDR3 is given with its conserved first and last residue. Each record gives: CDR3 length, D gene, clone size, J gene, V gene, CDR3 DNA, CDR3 protein. A D gene is named only where the DNA matches it firmly. Not every row has a clone size; where given, it reads once, few, many or a size class.

13 | . | . | TRBJ2-7 | TRBV6-2/TRBV6-3 | TGTGCCAGCAGTGGGGAGTGGCCTTACGAGCAGTACTTC | CASSGEWPYEQYF
14 | . | . | TRBJ1-1 | TRBV11-2 | TGTGCCAGCAGCTTAGCGGGGTGGCAGGGGTATACTTTCTTT | CASSLAGWQGYTFF
14 | . | . | TRBJ1-1 | TRBV5-1 | TGCGCCAGCAGCTTCTCACGGGACTCTCGGGAAGCTTTCTTT | CASSFSRDSREAFF
15 | TRBD1 | . | TRBJ1-1 | TRBV7-8 | TGTGCCAGCAGAGCCCGGGACAGGGGGAACACTGAAGCTTTCTTT | CASRARDRGNTEAFF
16 | TRBD1 | . | TRBJ2-3 | TRBV14 | TGTGCCAGCAGCCTCCTTTATGGACAGGGACAGGGCACGCAGTATTTT | CASSLLYGQGQGTQYF
15 | . | . | TRBJ2-2 | TRBV11-2 | TGTGCCAGCAGCTTAGGGGCAGCAAACACCGGGGAGCTGTTTTTT | CASSLGAANTGELFF
14 | . | . | TRBJ1-6 | TRBV6-1 | TGTGCCAGCAGTGAGAGAAACCAGGTTTCACCCCTCCACTTT | CASSERNQVSPLHF
15 | TRBD2 | once | TRBJ2-7 | TRBV5-1 | TGCGCCAGCAGCGGAGGACTAGCGGGGCCCTACGAGCAGTACTTC | CASSGGLAGPYEQYF
15 | TRBD1 | . | TRBJ2-7 | TRBV11-2 | TGTGCCAGCAGCGCCAACGGACAGGGGACGGGGGAGCAGTACTTC | CASSANGQGTGEQYF
13 | . | . | TRBJ1-5 | TRBV19 | TGTGCCAGTAGTCCCAGGATCAATCAGCCCCAGCATTTT | CASSPRINQPQHF
14 | . | . | TRBJ1-2 | TRBV28 | TGTGCCAGCAGTTTAGAGGACTCTAGCTATGGCTACACCTTC | CASSLEDSSYGYTF
13 | . | few | TRBJ1-3 | TRBV12-3/TRBV12-4 | TGTGCCAGCAGCTGGACTACTGTTGACACCATATATTTT | CASSWTTVDTIYF
15 | TRBD1 | . | TRBJ2-2 | TRBV10-2 | TGCGCCAGCAGTGAGAGGCCAGGGGGCACCGGGGAGCTGTTTTTT | CASSERPGGTGELFF
12 | . | few | TRBJ2-7 | TRBV28 | TGTGCCAGCAGTTTGCCGCAGTACGAGCAGTACTTC | CASSLPQYEQYF
14 | TRBD1 | . | TRBJ1-1 | TRBV4-2 | TGTGCCAGCAGCCAGATAGGACAGGGGGCTGAAGCTTTCTTT | CASSQIGQGAEAFF
17 | . | . | TRBJ1-5 | TRBV19 | TGTGCCAGTACAAGGAGGCCCACTCAACTCGAGGGTCAGCCCCAGCATTTT | CASTRRPTQLEGQPQHF
18 | TRBD1 | . | TRBJ1-4 | TRBV19 | TGTGCCAGTAGCCGGGACAGGGGAGGAGGAGTAGTAACTGAAAAACTGTTTTTT | CASSRDRGGGVVTEKLFF
15 | TRBD1 | . | TRBJ1-1 | TRBV28 | TGTGCCAGCAGTGGGAACAGGGGGCTGAACACTGAAGCTTTCTTT | CASSGNRGLNTEAFF